A single sample is the source of the 26 T cell receptor beta chains below, sequenced in a study of shared clonotypes between healthy human individuals. TCRdb keeps only in-frame clones here, not all; method: immunoSEQ multiplex PCR. In the table there are some 1 million clones, under 80% of which are singletons. Material: memory CD4+ T cells sorted from blood. This sample's subset: CD45RA-negative fraction. The source is a man younger than 35 in good health.

The V and J genes are TRBV10-3 and TRBJ2-4; no clear D. The germline gives CDR1 ENHRY, CDR2 SYGVKD. Trimming stripped 0 bases from V and 0 bases from J, with 9 bases between. CDR3 length equals 16 residues. DNA for the CDR3: TGTGCCATCAGTGAGTCTGCCAACATAGCCAAAAACATTCAGTACTTC. As protein: CAISESANIAKNIQYF.

The chain links TRBV11-1 to TRBJ2-1, with D hard to call. Trimming stripped 4 bases from V and 7 bases from J, with 5 bases between. This CDR3 contains 11 residues. Germline CDR1 and CDR2: SGHAT and FQDESV (reference sequence). The CDR3 loop is CASSSPNEQFF. The CDR3, as DNA: TGTGCCAGCAGCTCCCCAAATGAGCAGTTCTTC. Based on the CDR3 plus reference TRBV11-1 and TRBJ2-1, the full variable domain is EAEVAQSPRYKITEKSQAVAFWCDPISGHATLYWYRQILGQGPELLVQFQDESVVDDSQLPKDRFSAERLKGVDSTLKIQPAELGDSAMYLCASSSPNEQFFGPGTRLTVL.

About this clone itself: One end of the junction fails to match germline, which may point to a read error. The chain combines TRBV9 with TRBJ2-5, with 11 positions matching TRBD1. The CDR3 loop spans 15 amino acids. Germline V gives CDR1 SGDLS, CDR2 YYNGEE. DNA of the CDR3: TGTGCCAGCTGCGTCGGGACAGGGGGTAAAGAGACCCAGTACTTC. It is translated as CASCVGTGGKETQYF.

This chain uses TRBV27 with TRBJ1-4; no reliable D call. Germline CDR1 and CDR2: MNHEY and SMNVEV (reference sequence). This CDR3 is 10 amino acids long. V was clipped by 5 bases and J by 13 bases, with 8 bases between them. CDR3 DNA: TGTGCCAGCAGTAGGGTGGGACTGTTTTTT. Amino acid sequence: CASSRVGLFF.

The rearrangement links TRBV7-9 to TRBJ1-6; no clear D gene. The CDR3 sequence is 17 residues long. The germline V and J ends were trimmed by 0 bases and 5 bases, with 14 bases remaining between them. Germline V gene data show CDR1 as SEHNR and CDR2 as FQNEAQ (reference sequence). The DNA of the CDR3 is TGTGCCAGCAGCTTAGCCGTGGCGGGATCGAATAATTCACCCCTCCACTTT. It specifies CASSLAVAGSNNSPLHF.

The chain has TRBV2 and TRBJ2-2; TRBD1 might be the D (6 bases). CDR3 length: 13 amino acids. Germline loops: CDR1 SNHLY, CDR2 FYNNEI. Between the trimmed V and J ends, which lost 8 bases and 6 bases, there was a span of 13 bases. The DNA for the CDR3 is TGTGCCAGCCTTGGACAGTTGGCCGGGGAGCTGTTTTTT. Protein sequence: CASLGQLAGELFF.

This clone has just one count. A far larger clone is just one base off, so this is likely a read error. In the same sample, other DNA sequences code for this CDR3. V gene TRBV7-9 combines with J gene TRBJ2-3, with a possible D match to TRBD2 (6 bases). The CDR3 length is 14 residues. Per germline, CDR1 SEHNR and CDR2 FQNEAQ (reference sequence). V was clipped by 3 bases and J by 1 base, with 8 bases between them. DNA of the CDR3: TGTGCCAGCAGCTTGACTAGTGGCACAGATACGCAGTATTTT. Protein: CASSLTSGTDTQYF.

This clone was detected once. This chain joins TRBV13 and TRBJ2-5; the match to TRBD2 covers 14 bases. The germline V gene encodes CDR1 PRHDT and CDR2 FYEKMQ (reference sequence). Trimming at V came to 1 base and at J to 4 bases, leaving 5 bases not matched to a gene. The CDR3 is 17 residues long. The chain's CDR3 is CASSLVGLAGVGETQYF. In nucleotides, the CDR3 is TGTGCCAGCAGCTTAGTGGGACTAGCGGGAGTCGGAGAGACCCAGTACTTC.

Turning to this clone: The germline gene is not matched at one end of the junction; a read error may be the cause. The rearrangement joins TRBV9 to TRBJ2-7; D is uncertain. Germline CDR1 is SGDLS and CDR2 is YYNGEE. There are 11 residues in the CDR3. The CDR3 DNA follows: TGTGCCAGCAGCCCCCGGGCGCGCCAGGACTTC. Protein product: CASSPRARQDF.

The V gene is TRBV18, the J gene TRBJ1-3; the D gene is possibly TRBD1 (6 bases). CDR1 is KGHSH, CDR2 LQKENI, per germline. V was cut by 3 bases and J by 4 bases, with 13 bases left in between. The CDR3 loop spans 15 amino acids. CDR3 sequence reads: CASSPAGTQGNTIYF. CDR3 DNA: TGTGCCAGCTCACCGGCCGGGACACAAGGAAACACCATATATTTT.

This clone was detected only once. This chain joins TRBV4-1 and TRBJ2-7; the match to TRBD2 covers 12 bases. The CDR3 extends over 15 amino acids. The junction had 3 bases not matched to a gene; V was cut back by 0 bases and J by 6 bases. Germline CDR1 reads MGHRA; CDR2 reads YSYEKL. CDR3 sequence (DNA): TGCGCCAGCAGCCAAGATGGACTAGCGGGGCGCGAGCAGTACTTC. Amino acids: CASSQDGLAGREQYF.

The chain carries TRBV7-2 and TRBJ1-6; D gene ambiguous. The CDR3 totals 13 residues. Germline CDR1 reads SGHTA; CDR2 reads FQGNSA. Trimming removed 5 bases at V and 9 bases at J, with 11 bases between. The CDR3 bases are TGTGCCAGCAGCCTAGTCCCACTTTCACCCCTCCACTTT. Protein product: CASSLVPLSPLHF.

This clone was counted only a few times. The chain couples TRBV2 to TRBJ1-1, with D hard to call. The CDR3 totals 13 residues. Germline CDR1 and CDR2: SNHLY and FYNNEI. The germline V and J ends were trimmed by 5 bases and 11 bases, with 18 bases remaining between them. The CDR3: CASSRVQTGWAFF. DNA of the CDR3: TGTGCCAGCAGTCGGGTCCAAACGGGATGGGCTTTCTTT.

The V call is TRBV29-1, the J call TRBJ1-1, with a possible D match to TRBD1 (6 bases). From germline, CDR1 is SQVTM and CDR2 ANQGSEA. The CDR3 has 14 residues. Between the trimmed V and J ends, which lost 7 bases and 4 bases, there was a span of 19 bases. The DNA of the CDR3 is TGCAGCGGCTACCAAGGGGGAACGGCCACTGAAGCTTTCTTT. It codes for CSGYQGGTATEAFF.

Points on this clone: This sample includes further DNA sequences coding for the same CDR3. The chain combines TRBV19 with TRBJ1-3; D unresolved. The CDR3 consists of 14 residues. The germline gives CDR1 LNHDA, CDR2 SQIVND (reference sequence). Trimming took off 7 bases at V and 0 bases at J, with 10 bases between the two ends. CDR3 protein: CASTDRSSGNTIYF. DNA of the CDR3: TGTGCCAGTACGGACCGCAGCTCTGGAAACACCATATATTTT. The full variable domain, its missing parts supplied by reference TRBV19 and TRBJ1-3, is DGGITQSPKYLFRKEGQNVTLSCEQNLNHDAMYWYRQDPGQGLRLIYYSQIVNDFQKGDIAEGYSVSREKKESFPLTVTSAQKNPTAFYLCASTDRSSGNTIYFGEGSWLTVV.

The V gene is TRBV28, the J gene TRBJ2-5, with D perhaps matching TRBD1 (6 bases). V was trimmed by 8 bases and J by 1 base, leaving 8 bases between them. The germline gives CDR1 MDHEN, CDR2 SYDVKM. This CDR3 has 12 residues. The CDR3 bases are TGTGCCAGCGGGACACTCCAAGAGACCCAGTACTTC. This translates into CASGTLQETQYF. Supplemented by reference TRBV28 and TRBJ2-5, the full variable domain reads DVKVTQSSRYLVKRTGEKVFLECVQDMDHENMFWYRQDPGLGLRLIYFSYDVKMKEKGDIPEGYSVSREKKERFSLILESASTNQTSMYLCASGTLQETQYFGPGTRLLVL.

The J gene is TRBJ1-4, the V gene TRBV11-2; D may be TRBD1 (6 bases). Germline-derived CDR1 and CDR2 are SGHAT and FQNNGV. The V and J ends lost 5 bases and 5 bases respectively, with 15 bases between them. The CDR3 loop spans 15 amino acids. CDR3 in DNA: TGTGCCAGCAGCCCCATGGAGGGGGGGAATGAAAAACTGTTTTTT. It specifies CASSPMEGGNEKLFF.

V is TRBV2 and J is TRBJ2-3; maybe TRBD1 (6 bases). V was trimmed by 3 bases and J by 5 bases, leaving 9 bases between them. Germline loops: CDR1 SNHLY, CDR2 FYNNEI. The CDR3 runs 13 residues. The CDR3 loop reads CASSDRGKDTQYF. The DNA of the CDR3 is TGTGCCAGCAGTGACAGGGGCAAAGATACGCAGTATTTT. The complete variable domain, with remaining parts taken from reference TRBV2 and TRBJ2-3, reads EPEVTQTPSHQVTQMGQEVILRCVPISNHLYFYWYRQILGQKVEFLVSFYNNEISEKSEIFDDQFSVERPDGSNFTLKIRSTKLEDSAMYFCASSDRGKDTQYFGPGTRLTVL.

This chain links TRBV11-2 with TRBJ1-3; D possibly corresponds to TRBD1 (5 bases). V lost 4 bases to trimming and J lost 2 bases, with 15 bases between them. The CDR3 covers 16 residues. The germline V gene has CDR1 SGHAT and CDR2 FQNNGV. CDR3 sequence reads: CASSYKPGNTGNTIYF. For the CDR3, the DNA is TGTGCCAGCAGCTACAAACCAGGGAACACTGGAAACACCATATATTTT.

The rearrangement uses TRBV11-3 and TRBJ2-2; a weak D match, TRBD1 (6 bases). The V gene lost 0 bases and the J gene lost 7 bases, with 9 bases spanning the gap. The CDR3 contains 14 residues. CDR1 SGHNT and CDR2 YENEEA come from the germline V gene. For the CDR3, the DNA is TGTGCCAGCAGCTTAGAAAGGGGGATCGGGGAGCTGTTTTTT. Its translation: CASSLERGIGELFF. Drawing the rest from reference TRBV11-3 and TRBJ2-2, the complete variable domain is EAGVVQSPRYKIIEKKQPVAFWCNPISGHNTLYWYLQNLGQGPELLIRYENEEAVDDSQLPKDRFSAERLKGVDSTLKIQPAELGDSAVYLCASSLERGIGELFFGEGSRLTVL.

This rearrangement joins TRBV5-1 to TRBJ2-7; D may be TRBD2 (6 bases). The CDR3 is 15 residues long. CDR1 SGHRS and CDR2 YFSETQ come from the germline V gene. Deletions cut 0 bases from V and 3 bases from J, with 13 bases between. CDR3 residues: CASSLDGGPSYEQYF. DNA of the CDR3: TGCGCCAGCAGCTTGGACGGGGGTCCTAGCTACGAGCAGTACTTC.

This clone was recorded a few times. The V call is TRBV7-8, the J call TRBJ2-1; 15 nucleotides line up with TRBD2. J was trimmed by 14 bases and V by 5 bases; bases with no gene match: 4. The CDR3 is made up of 13 amino acids. Germline loops: CDR1 SGHVS, CDR2 FQNEAQ. CDR3 in DNA: TGTGCCAGCAGCCCTGGGACTAGCGGGAGGAAGTTCTTC. Protein product: CASSPGTSGRKFF.

V and J are TRBV5-6 and TRBJ2-3; 8 bases match TRBD2. The CDR3 runs to 14 residues. V lost 2 bases and J lost 5; bases outside the gene matches: 4. The germline V gene has CDR1 SGHDT and CDR2 YYEEEE. DNA for the CDR3: TGTGCCAGCAGCTTTAGCGGGAAGGGAGATACGCAGTATTTT. Amino acids: CASSFSGKGDTQYF.

This clone was detected a few times. The chain links TRBV2 to TRBJ2-2; D unclear. CDR3 length: 13 residues. Germline loops: CDR1 SNHLY, CDR2 FYNNEI. V was shortened by 4 bases and J by 3 bases, with 6 bases between the two germline ends. The CDR3 DNA follows: TGTGCCAGCAGTGGGACCTACACCGGGGAGCTGTTTTTT. Its translation is CASSGTYTGELFF.

This clone was counted a single time. This chain links TRBV7-2 with TRBJ2-1; D call uncertain. The CDR3 is 13 residues long. Looked up from germline, CDR1 is SGHTA and CDR2 is FQGNSA. Trimming removed 6 bases from V and 2 bases from J, with 8 bases in between. The CDR3 DNA follows: TGTGCCAGCAGAGCCGGTGCCTACAATGAGCAGTTCTTC. This gives the protein CASRAGAYNEQFF.

The genes are TRBV15 and TRBJ1-2; D remains unclear. Germline lookup yields CDR1 LNHNV and CDR2 YYDKDF (reference sequence). V shed 3 bases and J shed 8 bases, with 10 bases lying between them. The CDR3 has 12 residues. The CDR3 loop reads CATSRTTRGYTF. CDR3 sequence (DNA): TGTGCCACCAGCAGGACCACTCGGGGCTACACCTTC. The entire variable domain, with the rest obtained from reference TRBV15 and TRBJ1-2, is as follows: DAMVIQNPRYQVTQFGKPVTLSCSQTLNHNVMYWYQQKSSQAPKLLFHYYDKDFNNEADTPDNFQSRRPNTSFCFLDIRSPGLGDTAMYLCATSRTTRGYTFGSGTRLTVV.